Listed below are T cell receptor beta chains from one sample, sequenced in a study of blood T cells in healthy people across ages. TCRdb ran MiXCR on the 5' RACE reads and lists one entry per CDR3 protein. The sample records some 1.4 million distinct CDR3 sequences, approximately 42% being singletons. The source material was blood. These receptor sequences come from a woman aged 18-30 years in good health. The CDR3 runs from the conserved cysteine through the conserved F or W. D genes are given only for firm matches. Clone size appears in some rows only: once, few, many, or a class for an expanded clone.

d_call	v_call	j_call	clone_size	cdr3_nt	cdr3_aa
TRBD1	TRBV7-8	TRBJ2-5	.	TGTGCCAGCAGCTTGACAGGGAACGAGACCCAGTACTTC	CASSLTGNETQYF
.	TRBV7-8	TRBJ2-1	.	TGTGCCAGCAGCCGCACCGGGACGGAGCCCTCCTACAATGAGCAGTTCTTC	CASSRTGTEPSYNEQFF
.	TRBV20-1	TRBJ2-4	.	TGCAGTGCTAGACAAGGGGCGGACGGGCTGGCCAAAAACATTCAGTACTTC	CSARQGADGLAKNIQYF
TRBD2	TRBV20-1	TRBJ2-3	few	TGCAGTGTAAAAAGGGTCGCGGGAGGCACAGATACGCAGTATTTT	CSVKRVAGGTDTQYF
TRBD1	TRBV30	TRBJ1-4	once	TGTGCCTGCACGACAGGGTCTGGTGAAAAACTGTTTTTT	CACTTGSGEKLFF
TRBD2	TRBV20-1	TRBJ2-3	few	TGCAGTGCTGGACTAGCGGCGTATAGCACAGATACGCAGTATTTT	CSAGLAAYSTDTQYF
.	TRBV20-1	TRBJ2-3	.	TGCAGTGCTAGTCGGGGCCCCACAGATACGCAGTATTTT	CSASRGPTDTQYF
.	TRBV29-1	TRBJ2-6	.	TGCAGCGTAGCAGGGCTCTCTGGGGCCAACGTCCTGACTTTC	CSVAGLSGANVLTF
.	TRBV20-1	TRBJ1-4	few	TGCAGTGCTAGGACGGGGGCAAGTGAAAAACTGTTTTTT	CSARTGASEKLFF
.	TRBV4-1	TRBJ1-2	few	TGCGCCAGCAGCCAAGATTATCGGGGAGCGCTTCACTATGGCTACACCTTC	CASSQDYRGALHYGYTF
TRBD2	TRBV5-1	TRBJ2-3	.	TGCGCCAGCTATTATAAGACTAGCGGGGGTACAGATACGCAGTATTTT	CASYYKTSGGTDTQYF
.	TRBV5-4	TRBJ1-4	.	TGTGCCAGCAGCTTGGCCTTGGGACAAGTTAATGAAAAACTGTTTTTT	CASSLALGQVNEKLFF
.	TRBV10-3	TRBJ2-3	few	TGTGCCATCAGTGAGGGTAGCGGAGCGGGAGATACGCAGTATTTT	CAISEGSGAGDTQYF
TRBD1	TRBV29-1	TRBJ1-4	.	TGCAGCTTCTCCAACCCGACGACAGGGGGTTCAGTAAAACTGTTTTTT	CSFSNPTTGGSVKLFF
.	TRBV7-2	TRBJ1-3	.	TGTGCCAGCAGCTTAGGCAGGACAGCCTCTGGAAACACCATATATTTT	CASSLGRTASGNTIYF
TRBD2	TRBV7-2	TRBJ2-1	few	TGTGCCAGCAGCTATCAACCGGGACTAGTAAATGAGCAGTTCTTC	CASSYQPGLVNEQFF
TRBD2	TRBV4-1	TRBJ2-5	few	TGCGCCAGCAGCCAAGACGCGGGACTAGGAAGCAATGAGCAGTACTTC	CASSQDAGLGSNEQYF
.	TRBV4-2	TRBJ2-5	few	TGTGCCAGCAGCCAAGATCCGGAAGGACGGCAAGAGACCCAGTACTTC	CASSQDPEGRQETQYF
.	TRBV27	TRBJ2-7	many	TGTGCCAGCAGTACTGGGAGCTACGAGCAGTACTTC	CASSTGSYEQYF
.	TRBV12-3/TRBV12-4	TRBJ2-5	few	TGTGCCAGCACCGGGGCAGGAGAGACCCAGTACTTC	CASTGAGETQYF
.	TRBV24-1	TRBJ2-3	.	TGTGCCACCAGTGACGGACAGTATGGACTAGTTGGCGATACGCAGTATTTT	CATSDGQYGLVGDTQYF
.	TRBV7-6	TRBJ1-3	.	TGTGCCAGCTGGGAAGGGAAATCGGGCGGAAACACCATATATTTT	CASWEGKSGGNTIYF
TRBD2	TRBV27	TRBJ2-1	.	TGTGCCAGCAGTTTAAATCCTAGCGGGGGCAATGAGCAGTTCTTC	CASSLNPSGGNEQFF
TRBD2	TRBV28	TRBJ2-3	few	TGTGCCAGCAGTTTGGACGGGGGGGGCACAGATACGCAGTATTTT	CASSLDGGGTDTQYF
.	TRBV5-1	TRBJ1-5	.	TGCGCCAGCAGCTTGGTAATGCAGCCCCAGCATTTT	CASSLVMQPQHF
.	TRBV6-5	TRBJ2-2	.	TGTGCCAGCAGTAGGGACCTGAAAACCGGGGAGCTGTTTTTT	CASSRDLKTGELFF
.	TRBV5-1	TRBJ2-7	few	TGCGCCAGCAGCTTGACGGACGGCTTCTACGAGCAGTACTTC	CASSLTDGFYEQYF
TRBD2	TRBV27	TRBJ2-7	.	TGTGCCAGCAGTTCGGGACTAGCGGGAGGACTTAACTACGAGCAGTACTTC	CASSSGLAGGLNYEQYF
.	TRBV7-3	TRBJ1-1	few	TGTGCTAGCAGCCTCTCGGACGGATTAAACACTGGAGCTTTCTTT	CASSLSDGLNTGAFF
TRBD2	TRBV7-2	TRBJ2-1	.	TGTGCCAGCAGCTTAGAATCAGGACTAGGGAATGAGCAGTTCTTC	CASSLESGLGNEQFF
.	TRBV25-1	TRBJ1-1	few	TGTGCCAGCAAGTGGGGCACTGAAGCTTTCTTT	CASKWGTEAFF
TRBD1	TRBV24-1	TRBJ2-7	.	TGTGCCACCAGTGAGGCGGACAGGGACTACGAGCAGTACTTC	CATSEADRDYEQYF
TRBD1	TRBV2	TRBJ2-1	.	TGTGCCAGCAGTAACCGGGACAGGGATTACAATGAGCAGTTCTTC	CASSNRDRDYNEQFF
.	TRBV5-1	TRBJ1-1	.	TGCGCCACCAGGACAGCGAACACTGAAGCTTTCTTT	CATRTANTEAFF
.	TRBV12-3/TRBV12-4	TRBJ1-1	.	TGTGCCAGCAGTTTAGGTGGGGCGTTTCTAGACACTGAAGCTTTCTTT	CASSLGGAFLDTEAFF
TRBD1	TRBV20-1	TRBJ2-7	.	TGCAGTGCTAGAGATGTGGACAGGGGTCTTTCCTACGAGCAGTACTTC	CSARDVDRGLSYEQYF
.	TRBV6-1	TRBJ2-1	few	TGTGCCACCCACAGGGACGCCTACAATGAGCAGTTCTTC	CATHRDAYNEQFF
TRBD2	TRBV18	TRBJ2-7	.	TGTGCCAGCTCATCGAAGCGGGACCTTAGCTACGAGCAGTACTTC	CASSSKRDLSYEQYF
.	TRBV7-2	TRBJ1-1	.	TGTGCCAGCAGCTTTACAACGGACGGCACTGAAGCTTTCTTT	CASSFTTDGTEAFF
.	TRBV20-1	TRBJ2-5	.	TGCAGTGCTAGCGTGGGTACTTCCCCCTACAATGAGCAGTACTTC	CSASVGTSPYNEQYF
TRBD2	TRBV10-2	TRBJ2-3	.	TGCGCCAGCAGTGAGGGACTAGCGGGAGGGTTTTCTGCGGCAGATACGCAGTATTTT	CASSEGLAGGFSAADTQYF
TRBD2	TRBV5-1	TRBJ2-7	.	TGCGCCAGCAGGTCAGGGAGGGAGGATTACGAGCAGTACTTC	CASRSGREDYEQYF
.	TRBV20-1	TRBJ1-6	.	TGCAGTGCTAGCCCGGAACACCGACATTCACCCCTCCACTTT	CSASPEHRHSPLHF
.	TRBV7-9	TRBJ2-7	.	TGTGCCAGCAGCCCAGAGTCCACGGGCAGGGCCTACGAGCAGTACTTC	CASSPESTGRAYEQYF
TRBD1	TRBV3-1	TRBJ2-3	few	TGTGCCAGCAGCCAAACGACAGGGGATACAGATACGCAGTATTTT	CASSQTTGDTDTQYF
TRBD2	TRBV7-6	TRBJ2-1	.	TGTGCCAGCAGTCACCCGGGACTAGCGGTTCCTAATGAGCAGTTCTTC	CASSHPGLAVPNEQFF
TRBD1	TRBV6-1	TRBJ1-5	few	TGTGCCAGCAGTGGAAGAACGGGACAGGGCGGTTTGGGCAATCAGCCCCAGCATTTT	CASSGRTGQGGLGNQPQHF
TRBD1	TRBV28	TRBJ2-5	.	TGTGCCAGCAGACAGGCGGGGACAGGGGGCCAAGAGACCCAGTACTTC	CASRQAGTGGQETQYF
TRBD2	TRBV6-6	TRBJ2-3	.	TGTGCCAGCGCGGGGGGGAAGTCAGATACGCAGTATTTT	CASAGGKSDTQYF
.	TRBV20-1	TRBJ2-5	.	TGCAGTGCTAGAGAAGGGCAAAACAATGAGCAGTACTTC	CSAREGQNNEQYF
.	TRBV27	TRBJ2-3	.	TGTGCCAGCAGACCCCGACAGGATTGGGGAACAGATACGCAGTATTTT	CASRPRQDWGTDTQYF
.	TRBV9	TRBJ2-4	.	TGTGCCAGCAGCGTAGGCGGGACCAAAAACATTCAGTACTTC	CASSVGGTKNIQYF
.	TRBV3-1	TRBJ1-1	.	TGTGCCAGTAGGTTCGGCGGGAGAGCTTTCTTT	CASRFGGRAFF